The present entry profiles one T cell receptor beta chain with its context. The V end was cut by 4 bases, the J end by 3 bases, with 15 bases between. The germline gives CDR1 LGHNA, CDR2 YNFKEQ. The CDR3 loop spans 15 amino acids. This entry comes from a study of technical replicates of blood from a handful of donors. Profiling relied on immunoSEQ multiplex PCR, and the TCRdb table lists in-frame clones only, not all of them. The sample lists 55,000 to 65,000 clones, 75% to 90% occurring once. The chain has TRBV4-2 and TRBJ1-1; TRBD1 might be the D (5 bases). Specimen: PBMCs. This receptor was taken from a human donor in good health. Some clones in this sample may be carry-over from other donors' samples. The CDR3 nucleotides are TGTGCCAGCAGCCGCGGGCCGACGGGGGACACTGAAGCTTTCTTT. This translates into CASSRGPTGDTEAFF.